Below are 15 T cell receptor beta chains sequenced from a single sample in a study of CD8 T cells in Susac syndrome. Random hexamers were used to reverse transcribe roughly 0.5 to 1 ug of RNA. TCRdb passed the immunoSEQ multiplex PCR reads through MiXCR, listing each CDR3 protein once. The table lists roughly 80,000 distinct CDR3 sequences, just under 95% of them singletons. The specimen sequenced was CD8+ T cells from PBMCs. The receptor source for this set is a human donor in good health.

The rearrangement links TRBV6-5 to TRBJ2-1; 12 positions match TRBD2. The V segment lost 5 bases and the J segment 4 bases; nucleotides outside the gene matches: 9. Germline CDR1 reads MNHEY; CDR2 reads SVGAGI. CDR3 size: 17 residues. The CDR3 DNA sequence: TGTGCCAGCAGTATACTAGCGGGGGGCGCCGGATACAATGAGCAGTTCTTC. It translates to CASSILAGGAGYNEQFF.

V gene TRBV5-1 combines with J gene TRBJ1-2; no firm D call. This CDR3 contains 16 residues. The ends were cut back, 0 bases at V and 4 bases at J, with 16 bases in the middle. In germline, CDR1 is SGHRS, CDR2 YFSETQ. The CDR3 nucleotides are TGCGCCAGCAGCTTGGCCGGCGGGGAGGAGGGCTATGGCTACACCTTC. This translates into CASSLAGGEEGYGYTF. Combining the CDR3 with reference TRBV5-1 and TRBJ1-2 gives the whole variable domain KAGVTQTPRYLIKTRGQQVTLSCSPISGHRSVSWYQQTPGQGLQFLFEYFSETQRNKGNFPGRFSGRQFSNSRSEMNVSTLELGDSALYLCASSLAGGEEGYGYTFGSGTRLTVV.

The V call is TRBV27, the J call TRBJ1-1; no clear D gene. This CDR3 is 13 amino acids long. Trimming cost V 1 base and J 5 bases, with 8 bases left between them. Germline V gene sequence: CDR1 MNHEY, CDR2 SMNVEV (reference sequence). The CDR3 region is CASSLYVGTEAFF. For the CDR3, the DNA is TGTGCCAGCAGTTTATATGTCGGGACTGAAGCTTTCTTT.

CDR3 DNA: TGTGCCAGTATGACGGGCAGGGGTATCGGCGAGCAGTACGTC. It is translated as CASMTGRGIGEQYV. The V gene is TRBV27, the J gene TRBJ2-7; tentatively, D is TRBD1 (6 bases). The V end lost 9 bases, the J end lost 6 bases, and 21 bases lay between the germline ends. CDR3 size: 14 residues. Germline V gives CDR1 MNHEY, CDR2 SMNVEV (reference sequence).

The V gene is TRBV9, the J gene TRBJ2-5; 8 bases are shared with TRBD2. Trimming took 0 bases from V and 0 from J; bases not matched to a gene: 4. The germline CDR1 and CDR2 sequences are SGDLS and YYNGEE. The CDR3 sequence is 16 residues long. CDR3 amino acids: CASSVENSGNQETQYF. The CDR3 DNA sequence: TGTGCCAGCAGCGTAGAGAATAGCGGGAACCAAGAGACCCAGTACTTC. Supplemented by reference TRBV9 and TRBJ2-5, the full variable domain reads DSGVTQTPKHLITATGQRVTLRCSPRSGDLSVYWYQQSLDQGLQFLIQYYNGEERAKGNILERFSAQQFPDLHSELNLSSLELGDSALYFCASSVENSGNQETQYFGPGTRLLVL.

The rearrangement joins TRBV29-1 to TRBJ2-1; 8 nucleotides agree with TRBD2. Germline lookup yields CDR1 SQVTM and CDR2 ANQGSEA. V was clipped by 0 bases and J by 3 bases; unmatched bases: 13. The CDR3 is 18 residues long. The chain's CDR3 is CSVEDPGTSWSYYNEQFF. CDR3 bases: TGCAGCGTTGAAGATCCGGGGACTAGTTGGAGCTACTACAATGAGCAGTTCTTC.

The chain couples TRBV28 to TRBJ2-4; TRBD2 might be the D (5 bases). V was cut by 3 bases and J by 9 bases, with 15 bases left in between. Germline V gene data show CDR1 as MDHEN and CDR2 as SYDVKM. CDR3 length: 14 amino acids. CDR3 protein: CASSLPRRGSIQYF. The CDR3 coding sequence is TGTGCCAGCAGTTTGCCCCGGCGAGGGAGCATTCAGTACTTC.

This chain connects TRBV6-1 to TRBJ2-1; D is perhaps TRBD1 (5 bases). The germline gives CDR1 MNHNS, CDR2 SASEGT. V lost 6 bases and J 7 bases, leaving 22 bases between the germline ends. The CDR3 length is 16 residues. This CDR3 is CASRALDRESTNEQFF. In DNA form, the CDR3 reads TGTGCCAGCAGGGCCCTAGACAGAGAGTCAACTAATGAGCAGTTCTTC.

V is TRBV5-6 and J is TRBJ2-7; TRBD2 matches at 8 bases. In germline, CDR1 is SGHDT, CDR2 YYEEEE. After removal of 0 bases from V and 0 bases from J, the junction contained 2 bases not matched to a gene. CDR3 length: 15 amino acids. Here the CDR3 reads CASSLGGRHSYEQYV. In nucleotides, the CDR3 is TGTGCCAGCAGCTTGGGCGGGAGGCACTCCTACGAGCAGTACGTC.

Written as DNA, the CDR3 is TGTGCCAGCAGCTCGACAGGGGTCGAGCAGTACTTC. Amino acid sequence: CASSSTGVEQYF. This chain joins TRBV7-2 and TRBJ2-7; 8 positions match TRBD1. Trimming cost V 4 bases and J 6 bases; bases outside gene matches: 2. The germline V gene has CDR1 SGHTA and CDR2 FQGNSA. This CDR3 is built from 12 residues.

The rearrangement uses TRBV7-8 and TRBJ2-1; no reliable D call. V dropped 10 bases and J dropped 0 bases, with 10 bases sitting between them. Germline assignment: CDR1 SGHVS and CDR2 FQNEAQ. The CDR3 has 13 residues. The CDR3 DNA reads as TGTGCCACCGAGATTCTCTCCTACAATGAGCAGTTCTTC. Its protein product is CATEILSYNEQFF.

The V and J genes are TRBV13 and TRBJ1-5, with D perhaps matching TRBD1 (5 bases). Germline lookup yields CDR1 PRHDT and CDR2 FYEKMQ (reference sequence). V was clipped by 0 bases and J by 7 bases, with 7 bases between them. The CDR3 sequence is 13 residues long. This chain's CDR3 is CASSLGKGQPQHF. In DNA, the CDR3 is TGTGCCAGCAGCTTAGGGAAGGGGCAGCCCCAGCATTTT. The complete variable domain, with remaining parts taken from reference TRBV13 and TRBJ1-5, reads AAGVIQSPRHLIKEKRETATLKCYPIPRHDTVYWYQQGPGQDPQFLISFYEKMQSDKGSIPDRFSAQQFSDYHSELNMSSLELGDSALYFCASSLGKGQPQHFGDGTRLSIL.

The genes are TRBV15 and TRBJ2-7, with a tentative D call TRBD2 (6 bases). Trimming pared 0 bases from V and 11 bases from J, leaving 17 bases between. This CDR3 contains 14 residues. CDR1 is LNHNV, CDR2 YYDKDF, per germline (reference sequence). The CDR3 is CATSRDKSGPGEYF. Written as DNA, the CDR3 is TGTGCCACCAGCAGAGATAAGTCGGGACCGGGAGAGTACTTC. The variable domain in full, with the rest retrieved from reference TRBV15 and TRBJ2-7, is DAMVIQNPRYQVTQFGKPVTLSCSQTLNHNVMYWYQQKSSQAPKLLFHYYDKDFNNEADTPDNFQSRRPNTSFCFLDIRSPGLGDTAMYLCATSRDKSGPGEYFGPGTRLTVT.

In its sample, this clonotype was seen once. V and J are TRBV28 and TRBJ1-1, with unresolved D. The V end lost 2 bases, the J end lost 4 bases, and 5 bases lay between the germline ends. The CDR3 consists of 12 residues. Germline CDR1 MDHEN, CDR2 SYDVKM. CDR3 in amino acids: CASSLTPTEAFF. The CDR3 nucleotides are TGTGCCAGCAGTTTAACCCCCACTGAAGCTTTCTTT.

The genes are TRBV4-1 and TRBJ1-4; D possibly corresponds to TRBD1 (5 bases). V shed 7 bases and J shed 3 bases, with 15 bases lying between them. This CDR3 contains 15 residues. The germline V gene encodes CDR1 MGHRA and CDR2 YSYEKL. The CDR3 sequence: CASTSRVLANEKLFF. In DNA form, the CDR3 reads TGCGCCAGCACCTCCAGGGTTTTGGCTAATGAAAAACTGTTTTTT.